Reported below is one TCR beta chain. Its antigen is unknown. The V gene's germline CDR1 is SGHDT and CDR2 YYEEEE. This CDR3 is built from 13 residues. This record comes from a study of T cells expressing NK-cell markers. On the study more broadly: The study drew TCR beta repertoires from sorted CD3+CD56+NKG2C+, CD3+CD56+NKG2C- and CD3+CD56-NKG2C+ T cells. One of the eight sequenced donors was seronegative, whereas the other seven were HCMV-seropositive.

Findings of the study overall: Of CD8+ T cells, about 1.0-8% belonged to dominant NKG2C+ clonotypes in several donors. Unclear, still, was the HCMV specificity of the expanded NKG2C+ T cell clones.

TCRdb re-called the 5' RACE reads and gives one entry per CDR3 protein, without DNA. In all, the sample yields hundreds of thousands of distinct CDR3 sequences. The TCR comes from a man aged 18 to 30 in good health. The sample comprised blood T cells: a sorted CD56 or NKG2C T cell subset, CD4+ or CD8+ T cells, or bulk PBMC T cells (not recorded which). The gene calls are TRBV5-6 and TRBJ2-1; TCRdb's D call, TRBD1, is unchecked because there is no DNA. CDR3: CASSPRGALGQFF. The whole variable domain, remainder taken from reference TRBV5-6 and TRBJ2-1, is DAGVTQSPTHLIKTRGQQVTLRCSPKSGHDTVSWYQQALGQGPQFIFQYYEEEERQRGNFPDRFSGHQFPNYSSELNVNALLLGDSALYLCASSPRGALGQFFGPGTRLTVL.